Below are 12 T cell receptor beta chains sequenced from a single sample in a study of blood T cell repertoires in COVID-19. Assay used: immunoSEQ multiplex PCR; TCRdb lists only in-frame clones, some missing. The sample consists of some 240,000 clones, roughly 85% of them appearing once. Sequences were obtained from PBMCs or T cells enriched from blood (not recorded which). The receptor source for this set is a woman aged 45-65 years who had been exposed to COVID-19.

The V call is TRBV6-5, the J call TRBJ1-2; TRBD1 matches at 7 bases. The CDR3 loop spans 13 amino acids. Germline CDR1 is MNHEY and CDR2 is SVGAGI. The V segment lost 6 bases and the J segment 7 bases; nucleotides outside the gene matches: 8. The CDR3 region has the DNA TGTGCCAGCAGCCACGACAGGGTTCTTGGCTACACCTTC. It yields the protein CASSHDRVLGYTF.

The genes are TRBV29-1 and TRBJ1-2; perhaps TRBD1 as D (5 bases). V was trimmed by 7 bases and J by 7 bases, leaving 13 bases between them. The CDR3 spans 11 residues. Germline loops: CDR1 SQVTM, CDR2 ANQGSEA. CDR3 sequence: CSGATGVGYTF. CDR3 nucleotide sequence: TGCAGCGGGGCGACGGGGGTTGGCTACACCTTC. Full variable domain (rest looked up from reference TRBV29-1 and TRBJ1-2): SAVISQKPSRDICQRGTSLTIQCQVDSQVTMMFWYRQQPGQSLTLIATANQGSEATYESGFVIDKFPISRPNLTFSTLTVSNMSPEDSSIYLCSGATGVGYTFGSGTRLTVV.

A few counts support this clone. The gene calls are TRBV27 and TRBJ1-2, with D hard to call. With 3 bases removed from V and 3 bases from J, the gap between germline ends came to 8 bases. Germline CDR1 is MNHEY and CDR2 is SMNVEV (reference sequence). The CDR3 extends over 13 amino acids. CDR3 amino acids: CASSFNGDYGYTF. Here the CDR3 DNA reads TGTGCCAGCAGTTTTAACGGGGACTATGGCTACACCTTC.

This chain joins TRBV6-5 and TRBJ2-5; tentatively, D is TRBD1 (7 bases). V lost 2 bases and J 1 base, leaving 11 bases between the germline ends. CDR3 size: 15 residues. Germline V gene data show CDR1 as MNHEY and CDR2 as SVGAGI. The chain's CDR3 is CASSYVRGVQETQYF. The CDR3 coding sequence is TGTGCCAGCAGTTACGTCAGGGGGGTCCAAGAGACCCAGTACTTC.

The chain is built from TRBV5-1 and TRBJ2-3; tentatively, D is TRBD1 (6 bases). Trimming cost V 1 base and J 0 bases, with 9 bases left between them. Germline CDR1 and CDR2: SGHRS and YFSETQ. The CDR3 is 15 residues long. Written as DNA, the CDR3 is TGCGCCAGCAGCTTGTACAGGGAAAGCACAGATACGCAGTATTTT. Its translation: CASSLYRESTDTQYF.

This chain connects TRBV7-2 to TRBJ2-3, with D unclear. This CDR3 is built from 12 residues. V was clipped by 8 bases and J by 6 bases, with 12 bases between them. Germline CDR1 SGHTA, CDR2 FQGNSA. The CDR3 coding sequence is TGTGCCAGCTCCCCCTGGCCGGATACGCAGTATTTT. Encoded protein: CASSPWPDTQYF.

This chain links TRBV5-1 with TRBJ2-7, with TRBD2 identical over 13 bases. With V trimmed by 4 bases and J by 3 bases, 7 bases remained unmatched. Germline loops: CDR1 SGHRS, CDR2 YFSETQ. CDR3 length: 16 amino acids. The CDR3 DNA reads as TGCGCCAGCAGCCCCGGGACTAGCGGGGCCCTCTACGAGCAGTACTTC. Its translation: CASSPGTSGALYEQYF. Looking up the rest from reference TRBV5-1 and TRBJ2-7 gives the full variable domain: KAGVTQTPRYLIKTRGQQVTLSCSPISGHRSVSWYQQTPGQGLQFLFEYFSETQRNKGNFPGRFSGRQFSNSRSEMNVSTLELGDSALYLCASSPGTSGALYEQYFGPGTRLTVT.

This clone was counted between two and nine times. The chain recombines TRBV6-7 with TRBJ1-1, with TRBD1 matching over 7 bases. TRBV6-7 is an open reading frame whose function is uncertain. V lost 7 bases, J lost 2 bases, and 16 bases stayed unmatched. CDR3 length: 17 amino acids. The CDR3 spells CASTHGQDRRGNTEAFF. CDR3 nucleotide sequence: TGTGCCAGCACCCACGGACAGGATCGAAGGGGAAACACTGAAGCTTTCTTT.

V and J are TRBV3-1 (or the pseudogene TRBV3-2) and TRBJ1-5; TRBD1 is a possible D gene (5 bases). Trimming left V 3 bases short and J 2 bases short, with 8 bases between. This CDR3 has 14 residues. Per germline, CDR1 LGHDT and CDR2 YNNKEL (reference sequence). CDR3 bases: TGTGCCAGCAGCCATTCGACAGGCAATCAGCCCCAGCATTTT. Protein product: CASSHSTGNQPQHF.

J is TRBJ2-1 and V is TRBV5-4; 8 bases are shared with TRBD2. The CDR3 covers 17 residues. In germline, CDR1 is SGHNT, CDR2 YYREEE (reference sequence). With 1 base clipped from V and 1 base from J, the junction kept 7 bases outside the gene matches. As DNA, the CDR3 is TGTGCCAGCAGCTTGATACGCCTAGCGGGTTCCTACAATGAGCAGTTCTTC. As protein: CASSLIRLAGSYNEQFF.

A remark on this clone: A much larger clone lies one base from this, so it may be a read error. The V call is TRBV2, the J call TRBJ2-7; a weak D match, TRBD1 (6 bases). The germline V gene encodes CDR1 SNHLY and CDR2 FYNNEI. The CDR3 has 13 amino acids. Between the trimmed V and J ends, which lost 6 bases and 2 bases, there was a span of 11 bases. This CDR3 is CASSPRGPYEQYF. CDR3 bases: TGTGCCAGCAGCCCCAGGGGACCCTACGAGCAGTACTTC.

The chain carries TRBV10-3 and TRBJ1-2, with D tentatively TRBD1 (6 bases). This CDR3 spans 14 amino acids. V was trimmed by 2 bases and J by 8 bases, leaving 15 bases between them. The germline V gene encodes CDR1 ENHRY and CDR2 SYGVKD. CDR3 loop: CAISETPGVGGYTF. CDR3 DNA: TGTGCCATCAGTGAGACTCCAGGGGTAGGGGGCTACACCTTC.